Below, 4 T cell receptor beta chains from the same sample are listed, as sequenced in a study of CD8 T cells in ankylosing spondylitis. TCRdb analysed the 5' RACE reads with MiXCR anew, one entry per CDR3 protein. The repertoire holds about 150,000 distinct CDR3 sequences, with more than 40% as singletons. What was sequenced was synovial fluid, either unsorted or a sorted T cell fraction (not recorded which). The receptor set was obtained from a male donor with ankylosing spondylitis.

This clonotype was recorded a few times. CDR3 DNA: TGTGCCAGCAGCCAACTATTCCGGGACAGGGATGAAAAACTGTTTTTT. Its translation: CASSQLFRDRDEKLFF. This chain uses TRBV6-1 with TRBJ1-4, with 9 bases aligning to TRBD1. Germline V gene data show CDR1 as MNHNS and CDR2 as SASEGT. This CDR3 contains 16 residues. After removal of 6 bases from V and 6 bases from J, the junction contained 11 bases not matched to a gene.

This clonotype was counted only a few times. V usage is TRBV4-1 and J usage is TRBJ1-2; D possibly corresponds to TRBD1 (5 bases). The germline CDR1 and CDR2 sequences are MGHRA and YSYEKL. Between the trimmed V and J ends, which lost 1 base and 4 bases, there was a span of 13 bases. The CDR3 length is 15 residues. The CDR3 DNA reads TGCGCCAGCAGCCAAGTAGCGGGCAGGGTCTATGGCTACACCTTC. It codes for CASSQVAGRVYGYTF.

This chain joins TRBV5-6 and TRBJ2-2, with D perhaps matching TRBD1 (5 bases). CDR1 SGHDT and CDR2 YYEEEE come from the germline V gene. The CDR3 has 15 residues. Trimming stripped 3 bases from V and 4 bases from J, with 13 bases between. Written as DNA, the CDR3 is TGTGCCAGCAGCTCTTCAAGGGGTGGCACCGGGGAGCTGTTTTTT. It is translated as CASSSSRGGTGELFF.

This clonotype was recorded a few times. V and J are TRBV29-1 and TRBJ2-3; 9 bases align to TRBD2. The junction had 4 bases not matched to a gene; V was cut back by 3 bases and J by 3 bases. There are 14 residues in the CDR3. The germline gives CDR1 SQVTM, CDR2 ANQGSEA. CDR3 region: CSVDLAGRTDTQYF. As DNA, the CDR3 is TGCAGCGTTGATCTAGCGGGACGAACAGATACGCAGTATTTT.